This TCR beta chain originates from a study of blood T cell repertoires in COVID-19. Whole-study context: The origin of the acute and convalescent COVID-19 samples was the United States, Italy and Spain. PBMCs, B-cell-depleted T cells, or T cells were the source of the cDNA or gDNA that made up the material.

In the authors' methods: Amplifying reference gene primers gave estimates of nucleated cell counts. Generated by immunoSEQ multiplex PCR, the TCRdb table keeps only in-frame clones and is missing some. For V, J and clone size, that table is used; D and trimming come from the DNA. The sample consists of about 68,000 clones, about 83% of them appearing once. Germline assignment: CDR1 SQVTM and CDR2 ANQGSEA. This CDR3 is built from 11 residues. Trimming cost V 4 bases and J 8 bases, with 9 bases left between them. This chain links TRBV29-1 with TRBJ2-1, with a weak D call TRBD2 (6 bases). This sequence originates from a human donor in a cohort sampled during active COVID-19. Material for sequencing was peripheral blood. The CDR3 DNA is TGCAGCGTTGGGGAGGTGTATGAGCAGTTCTTC. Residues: CSVGEVYEQFF.